This T cell receptor beta chain emerged from a study of monozygotic twins with inflammatory bowel disease. Points from the study as a whole: Those with IBD had lower TCRbeta diversity (inverse Simpson) than their healthy co-twins did.

Researchers used about 4,000 ng of total RNA for each TCR library. Eight reactions per sample, run separately, yielded cDNA. Incorporation of UMIs carrying a 6-nucleotide sample barcode was performed by template switching. Each CDR3 protein gets one entry in TCRdb, which reprocessed the 5' RACE reads and gives no DNA. The sample is made up of approximately 420,000 distinct CDR3 sequences, and the top ten hold about 2.3% of it. The CDR3 runs 14 residues. CDR1 is SSHAT, CDR2 FNYEAQ, per germline (reference sequence). In regard to this clonotype: Its antigen remains unknown.

Sequenced input: blood. This chain connects TRBV7-7 to TRBJ2-1. The clonotype was recovered from a human donor with ulcerative colitis or Crohn's disease, or a healthy co-twin of an affected twin (not recorded which). CDR3 loop: CASSLGLYDNEQFF.